This TCR beta chain was identified in a study of T cells in localized non-small cell lung cancer. Findings of the study overall: T cell clonality was highest in uninvolved adjacent lung, above tumor.

Sequencing used immunoSEQ multiplex PCR; TCRdb keeps in-frame clones, though not all of them. The sample carries 130,000 or so clones, around 89% recorded once. This CDR3 has 14 amino acids. Per germline, CDR1 MNHNS and CDR2 SASEGT. Trimming removed 7 bases from V and 11 bases from J; junction bases left unmatched: 13. In this sample, this clone turned up a few times. Its antigen is not known. Sample: peripheral blood, taken before any cancer treatment. The chain uses TRBV6-1 and TRBJ2-1; TRBD2 matches 8 bases. This TCR derives from a female donor at least 60 years old with stage I lung adenocarcinoma. The CDR3, as DNA: TGTGCCAGCACTATTACCGATAGCGGGACACAGCAGTTCTTC. Translated: CASTITDSGTQQFF.